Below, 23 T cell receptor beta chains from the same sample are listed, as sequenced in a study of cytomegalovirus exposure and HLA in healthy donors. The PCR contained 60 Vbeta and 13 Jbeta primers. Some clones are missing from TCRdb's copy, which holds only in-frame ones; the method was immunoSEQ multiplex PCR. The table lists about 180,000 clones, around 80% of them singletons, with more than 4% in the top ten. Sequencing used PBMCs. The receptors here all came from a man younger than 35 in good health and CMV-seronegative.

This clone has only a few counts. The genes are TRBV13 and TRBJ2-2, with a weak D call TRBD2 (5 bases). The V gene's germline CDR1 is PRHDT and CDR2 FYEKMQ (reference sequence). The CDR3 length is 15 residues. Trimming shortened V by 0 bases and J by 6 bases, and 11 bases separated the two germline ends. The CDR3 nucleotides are TGTGCCAGCAGCTTAGGGCGGGCGGCCCCCGGGGAGCTGTTTTTT. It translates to CASSLGRAAPGELFF.

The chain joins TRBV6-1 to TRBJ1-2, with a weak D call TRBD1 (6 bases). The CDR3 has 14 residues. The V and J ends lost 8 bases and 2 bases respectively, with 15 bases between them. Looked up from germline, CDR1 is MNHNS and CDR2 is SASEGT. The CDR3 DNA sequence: TGTGCCAGCGAGAGACAGGCGCAGAACTATGGCTACACCTTC. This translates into CASERQAQNYGYTF.

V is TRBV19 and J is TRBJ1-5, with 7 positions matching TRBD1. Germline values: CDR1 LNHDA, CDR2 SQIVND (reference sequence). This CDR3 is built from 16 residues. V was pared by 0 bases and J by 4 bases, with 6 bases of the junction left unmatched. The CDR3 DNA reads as TGTGCCAGTAGTATAGATCGAGGGACAGTTAATCAGCCCCAGCATTTT. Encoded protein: CASSIDRGTVNQPQHF.

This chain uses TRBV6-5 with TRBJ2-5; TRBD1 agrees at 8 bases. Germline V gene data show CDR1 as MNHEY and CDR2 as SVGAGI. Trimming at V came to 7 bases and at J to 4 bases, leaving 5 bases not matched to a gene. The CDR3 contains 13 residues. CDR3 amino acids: CASKNTGGETQYF. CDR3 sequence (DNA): TGTGCCAGCAAAAATACAGGGGGAGAGACCCAGTACTTC.

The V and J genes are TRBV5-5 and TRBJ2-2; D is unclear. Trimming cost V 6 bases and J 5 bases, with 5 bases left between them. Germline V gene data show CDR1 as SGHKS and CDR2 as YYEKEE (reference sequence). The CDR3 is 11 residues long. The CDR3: CASIDTGELFF. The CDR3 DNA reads TGTGCCAGCATAGATACCGGGGAGCTGTTTTTT. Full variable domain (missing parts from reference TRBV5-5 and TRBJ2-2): DAGVTQSPTHLIKTRGQQVTLRCSPISGHKSVSWYQQVLGQGPQFIFQYYEKEERGRGNFPDRFSARQFPNYSSELNVNALLLGDSALYLCASIDTGELFFGEGSRLTVL.

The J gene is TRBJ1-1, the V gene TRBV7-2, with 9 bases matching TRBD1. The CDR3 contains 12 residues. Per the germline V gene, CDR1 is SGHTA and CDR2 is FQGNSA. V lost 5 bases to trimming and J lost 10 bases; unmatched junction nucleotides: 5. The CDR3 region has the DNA TGTGCCAGCAGCCCCTCGGACAGGGGAGCTTTCTTT. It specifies CASSPSDRGAFF.

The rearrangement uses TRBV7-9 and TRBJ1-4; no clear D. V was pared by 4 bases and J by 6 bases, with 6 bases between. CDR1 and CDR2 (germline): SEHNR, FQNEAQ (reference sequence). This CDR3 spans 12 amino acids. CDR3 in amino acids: CASSYRDEKLFF. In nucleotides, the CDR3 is TGTGCCAGCAGCTACCGGGATGAAAAACTGTTTTTT.

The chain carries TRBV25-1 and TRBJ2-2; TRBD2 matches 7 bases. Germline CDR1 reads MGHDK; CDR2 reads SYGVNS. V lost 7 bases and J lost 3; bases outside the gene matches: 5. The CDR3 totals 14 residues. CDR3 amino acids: CASIAAGDTGELFF. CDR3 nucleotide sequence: TGTGCCAGCATAGCTGCGGGGGACACCGGGGAGCTGTTTTTT.

Here the CDR3 DNA reads TGCGCCAGCAGTGACCTTAATCGAATAGGGGGCCTAGACGAGCAGTACTTC. Residues: CASSDLNRIGGLDEQYF. V and J are TRBV10-1 and TRBJ2-7; 7 positions match TRBD1. V shed 3 bases, J shed 5 bases, and the junction held 16 bases outside the gene matches. This CDR3 has 17 amino acids. Germline-derived CDR1 and CDR2 are WNHNN and SYGVQD (reference sequence).

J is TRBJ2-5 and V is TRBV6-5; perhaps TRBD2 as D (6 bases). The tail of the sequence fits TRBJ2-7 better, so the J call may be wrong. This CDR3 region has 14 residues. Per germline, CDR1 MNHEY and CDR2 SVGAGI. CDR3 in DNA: TGTGCCAGCACCCCCGTCCCCGGGAGCTACGAGCAGTACTTC. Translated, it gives CASTPVPGSYEQYF.

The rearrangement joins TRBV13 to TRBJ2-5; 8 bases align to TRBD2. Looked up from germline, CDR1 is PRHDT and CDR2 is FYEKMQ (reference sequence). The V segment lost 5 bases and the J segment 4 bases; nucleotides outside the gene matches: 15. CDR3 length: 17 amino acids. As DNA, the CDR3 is TGTGCCAGCAGCCCCAACCAACCGGGACTAGTAGGAGAGACCCAGTACTTC. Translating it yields CASSPNQPGLVGETQYF.

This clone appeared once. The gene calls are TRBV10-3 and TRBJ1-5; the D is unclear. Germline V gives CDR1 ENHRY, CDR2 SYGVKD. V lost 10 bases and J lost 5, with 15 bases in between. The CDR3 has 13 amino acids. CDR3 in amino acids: CATSRQDYQPQHF. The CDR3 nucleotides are TGTGCCACCTCCCGGCAGGATTATCAGCCCCAGCATTTT.

The CDR3 loop reads CASSYTGQGAREQYF. In DNA, the CDR3 is TGCGCCAGCAGCTACACGGGACAGGGGGCTCGGGAGCAGTACTTC. This chain connects TRBV5-1 to TRBJ2-7; TRBD1 matches 12 bases. CDR3 size: 15 residues. Germline CDR1 SGHRS, CDR2 YFSETQ. V shed 3 bases and J 7 bases; nucleotides not matched to a gene: 8.

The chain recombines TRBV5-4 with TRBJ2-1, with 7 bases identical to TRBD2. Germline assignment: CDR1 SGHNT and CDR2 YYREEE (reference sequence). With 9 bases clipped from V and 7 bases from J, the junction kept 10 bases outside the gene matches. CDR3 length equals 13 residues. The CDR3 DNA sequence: TGTGCCATGTCAGGAGCGGGACGTAATGAGCAGTTCTTC. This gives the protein CAMSGAGRNEQFF.

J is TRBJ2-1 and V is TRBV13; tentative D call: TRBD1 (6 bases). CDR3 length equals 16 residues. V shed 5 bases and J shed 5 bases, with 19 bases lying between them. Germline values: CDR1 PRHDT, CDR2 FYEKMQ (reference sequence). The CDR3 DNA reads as TGTGCCAGCAGCCTCCCCCCCACAGGGCGAAACAATGAGCAGTTCTTC. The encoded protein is CASSLPPTGRNNEQFF. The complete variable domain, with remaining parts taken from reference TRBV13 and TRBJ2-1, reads AAGVIQSPRHLIKEKRETATLKCYPIPRHDTVYWYQQGPGQDPQFLISFYEKMQSDKGSIPDRFSAQQFSDYHSELNMSSLELGDSALYFCASSLPPTGRNNEQFFGPGTRLTVL.

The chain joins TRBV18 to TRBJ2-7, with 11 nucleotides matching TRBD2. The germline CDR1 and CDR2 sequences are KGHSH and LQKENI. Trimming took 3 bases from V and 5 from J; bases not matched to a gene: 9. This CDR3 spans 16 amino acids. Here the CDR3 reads CASSPYTSGRTDEQYF. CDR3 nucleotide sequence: TGTGCCAGCTCACCCTATACTAGCGGGAGAACCGACGAGCAGTACTTC.

CDR3: CASSLDRGLAGYTF. CDR3 nucleotides: TGCGCCAGCAGCTTGGACAGGGGGCTTGCTGGCTACACCTTC. This chain connects TRBV5-1 to TRBJ1-2; 9 bases are a match to TRBD1. V lost 0 bases to trimming and J lost 7 bases; unmatched junction nucleotides: 4. The length of the CDR3 is 14 residues. Germline assignment: CDR1 SGHRS and CDR2 YFSETQ.

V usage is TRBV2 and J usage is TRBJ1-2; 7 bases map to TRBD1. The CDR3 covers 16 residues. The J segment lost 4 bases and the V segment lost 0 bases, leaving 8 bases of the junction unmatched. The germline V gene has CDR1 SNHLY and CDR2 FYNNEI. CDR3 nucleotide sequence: TGTGCCAGCAGTGAAGCGCTTTTGGGGACAGTCTATGGCTACACCTTC. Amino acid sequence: CASSEALLGTVYGYTF. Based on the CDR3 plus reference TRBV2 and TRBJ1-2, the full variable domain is EPEVTQTPSHQVTQMGQEVILRCVPISNHLYFYWYRQILGQKVEFLVSFYNNEISEKSEIFDDQFSVERPDGSNFTLKIRSTKLEDSAMYFCASSEALLGTVYGYTFGSGTRLTVV.

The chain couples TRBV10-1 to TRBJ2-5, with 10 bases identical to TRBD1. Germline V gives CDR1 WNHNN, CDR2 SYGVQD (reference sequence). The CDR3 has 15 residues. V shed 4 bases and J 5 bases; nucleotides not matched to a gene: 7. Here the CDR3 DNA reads TGCGCCAGCAGTGCCGGGACAGGGGTAGGGGAGACCCAGTACTTC. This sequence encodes CASSAGTGVGETQYF.

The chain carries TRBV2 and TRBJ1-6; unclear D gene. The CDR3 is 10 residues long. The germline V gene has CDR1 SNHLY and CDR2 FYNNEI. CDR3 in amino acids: CASGGLPLHF. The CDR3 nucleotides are TGTGCTAGTGGCGGGTTACCCCTCCACTTT.

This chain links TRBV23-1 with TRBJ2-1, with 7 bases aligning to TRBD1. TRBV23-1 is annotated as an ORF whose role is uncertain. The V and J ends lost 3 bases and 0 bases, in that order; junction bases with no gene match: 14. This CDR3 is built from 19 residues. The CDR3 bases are TGCGCCAGCAGTCATCTGGGACAGATAAGACAGAGCTCCTACAATGAGCAGTTCTTC. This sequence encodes CASSHLGQIRQSSYNEQFF.

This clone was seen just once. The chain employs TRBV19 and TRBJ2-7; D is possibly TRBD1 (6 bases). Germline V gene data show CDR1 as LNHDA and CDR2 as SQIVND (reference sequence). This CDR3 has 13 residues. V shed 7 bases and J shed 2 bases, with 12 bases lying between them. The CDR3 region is CASTAGQPYEQYF. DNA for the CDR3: TGTGCCAGTACAGCCGGACAGCCCTACGAGCAGTACTTC.

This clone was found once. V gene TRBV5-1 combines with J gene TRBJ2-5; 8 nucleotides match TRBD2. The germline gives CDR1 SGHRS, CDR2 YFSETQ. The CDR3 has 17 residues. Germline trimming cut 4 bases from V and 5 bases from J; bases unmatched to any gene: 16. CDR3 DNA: TGCGCCAGCAGCCGTTCCCCCCAGCGGGGGTCTGGGGAGACCCAGTACTTC. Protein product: CASSRSPQRGSGETQYF.